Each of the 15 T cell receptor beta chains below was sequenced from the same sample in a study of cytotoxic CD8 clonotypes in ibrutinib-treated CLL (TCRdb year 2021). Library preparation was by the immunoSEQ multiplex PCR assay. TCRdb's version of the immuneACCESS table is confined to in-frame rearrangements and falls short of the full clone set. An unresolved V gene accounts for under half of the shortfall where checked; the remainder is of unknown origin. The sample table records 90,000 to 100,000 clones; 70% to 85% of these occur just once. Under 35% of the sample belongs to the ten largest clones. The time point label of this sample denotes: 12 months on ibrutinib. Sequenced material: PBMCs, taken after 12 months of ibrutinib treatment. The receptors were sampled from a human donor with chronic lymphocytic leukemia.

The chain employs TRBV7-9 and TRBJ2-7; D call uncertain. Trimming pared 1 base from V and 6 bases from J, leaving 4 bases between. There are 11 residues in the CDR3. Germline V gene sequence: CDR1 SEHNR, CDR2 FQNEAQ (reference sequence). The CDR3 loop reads CASSLDGEQYF. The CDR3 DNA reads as TGTGCCAGCAGCTTAGACGGCGAGCAGTACTTC.

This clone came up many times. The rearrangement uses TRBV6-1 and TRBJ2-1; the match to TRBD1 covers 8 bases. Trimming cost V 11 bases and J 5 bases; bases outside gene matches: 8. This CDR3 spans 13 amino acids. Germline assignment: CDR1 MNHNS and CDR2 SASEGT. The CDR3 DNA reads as TGTGCCGCCTGGACAGGGAAAAACAATGAGCAGTTCTTC. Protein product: CAAWTGKNNEQFF.

The CDR3 protein is CASSQDQGLGGYTF. The CDR3 DNA follows: TGCGCCAGCAGCCAAGATCAGGGATTGGGTGGCTACACCTTC. The rearrangement links TRBV4-1 to TRBJ1-2, with D possibly matching TRBD1 (5 bases). From germline, CDR1 is MGHRA and CDR2 YSYEKL. This CDR3 contains 14 residues. Trimming removed 0 bases from V and 7 bases from J, with 12 bases in between.

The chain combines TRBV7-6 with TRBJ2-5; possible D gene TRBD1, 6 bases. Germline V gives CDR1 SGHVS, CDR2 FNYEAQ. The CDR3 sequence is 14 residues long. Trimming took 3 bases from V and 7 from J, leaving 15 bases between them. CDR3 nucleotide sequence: TGTGCCAGCAGCTTGGACAGAATTGCAGGGACCCAGTACTTC. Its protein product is CASSLDRIAGTQYF.

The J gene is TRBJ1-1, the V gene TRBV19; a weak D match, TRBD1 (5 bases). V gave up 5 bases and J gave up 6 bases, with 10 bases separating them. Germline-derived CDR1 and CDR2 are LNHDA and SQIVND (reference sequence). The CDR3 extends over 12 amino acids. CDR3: CASSGGGAEAFF. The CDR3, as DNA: TGTGCCAGTAGTGGGGGAGGCGCTGAAGCTTTCTTT.

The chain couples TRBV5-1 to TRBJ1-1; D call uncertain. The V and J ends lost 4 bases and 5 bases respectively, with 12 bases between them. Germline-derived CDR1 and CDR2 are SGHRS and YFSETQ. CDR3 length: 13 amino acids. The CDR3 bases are TGCGCCAGCAGCGCGGTATGGAATACTGAAGCTTTCTTT. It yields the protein CASSAVWNTEAFF. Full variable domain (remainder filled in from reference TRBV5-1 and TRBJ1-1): KAGVTQTPRYLIKTRGQQVTLSCSPISGHRSVSWYQQTPGQGLQFLFEYFSETQRNKGNFPGRFSGRQFSNSRSEMNVSTLELGDSALYLCASSAVWNTEAFFGQGTRLTVV.

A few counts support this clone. DNA for the CDR3: TGCAGCGTTGTGTTGGGACATAACACTGAAGCTTTCTTT. This translates into CSVVLGHNTEAFF. The chain joins TRBV29-1 to TRBJ1-1, with D possibly being TRBD1 (6 bases). Trimming pared 4 bases from V and 2 bases from J, leaving 11 bases between. CDR3 size: 13 residues. Germline CDR1 and CDR2: SQVTM and ANQGSEA.

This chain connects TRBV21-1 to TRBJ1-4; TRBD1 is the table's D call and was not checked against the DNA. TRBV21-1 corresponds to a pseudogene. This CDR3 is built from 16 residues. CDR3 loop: CASSTNRDKDDEKLFF. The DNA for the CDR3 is TGTGCCAGCAGCACTAACCGGGACAAGGACGATGAAAAACTGTTTTTT.

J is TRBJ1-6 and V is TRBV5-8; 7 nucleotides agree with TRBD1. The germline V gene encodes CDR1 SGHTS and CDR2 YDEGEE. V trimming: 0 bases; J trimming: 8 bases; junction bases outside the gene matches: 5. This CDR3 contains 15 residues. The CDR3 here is CASSLEGTADSPLHF. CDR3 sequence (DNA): TGTGCCAGCAGCTTGGAAGGGACAGCCGATTCACCCCTCCACTTT.

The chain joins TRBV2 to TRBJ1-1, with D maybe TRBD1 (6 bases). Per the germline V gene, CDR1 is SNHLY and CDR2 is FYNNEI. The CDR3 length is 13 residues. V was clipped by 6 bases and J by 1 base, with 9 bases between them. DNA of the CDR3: TGTGCCAGCAGCAAGGGGGGGAACACTGAAGCTTTCTTT. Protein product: CASSKGGNTEAFF.

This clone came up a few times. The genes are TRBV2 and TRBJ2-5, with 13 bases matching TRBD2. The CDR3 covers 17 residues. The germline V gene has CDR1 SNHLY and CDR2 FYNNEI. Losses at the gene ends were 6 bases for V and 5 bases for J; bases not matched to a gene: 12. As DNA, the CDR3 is TGTGCCAGCAGGCCGGGACTAGCGGGACACTCGCGCGAGACCCAGTACTTC. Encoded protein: CASRPGLAGHSRETQYF.

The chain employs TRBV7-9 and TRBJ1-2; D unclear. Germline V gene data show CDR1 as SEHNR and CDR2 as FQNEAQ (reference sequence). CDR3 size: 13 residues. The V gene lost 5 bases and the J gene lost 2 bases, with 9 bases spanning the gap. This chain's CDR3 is CASSPSENYGYTF. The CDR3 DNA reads TGTGCCAGCAGCCCCTCAGAGAACTATGGCTACACCTTC.

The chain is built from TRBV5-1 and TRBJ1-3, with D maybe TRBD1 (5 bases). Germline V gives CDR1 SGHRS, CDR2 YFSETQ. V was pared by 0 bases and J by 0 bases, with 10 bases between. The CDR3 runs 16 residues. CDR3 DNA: TGCGCCAGCAGCTTGGGGGCCGGGGGCTCTGGAAACACCATATATTTT. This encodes CASSLGAGGSGNTIYF.

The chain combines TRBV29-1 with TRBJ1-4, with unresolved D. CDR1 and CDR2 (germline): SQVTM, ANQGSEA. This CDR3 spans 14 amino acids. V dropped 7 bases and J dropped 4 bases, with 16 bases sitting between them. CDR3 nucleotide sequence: TGCAGCGCCCAAATGGCAGGAATTAATGAAAAACTGTTTTTT. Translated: CSAQMAGINEKLFF.

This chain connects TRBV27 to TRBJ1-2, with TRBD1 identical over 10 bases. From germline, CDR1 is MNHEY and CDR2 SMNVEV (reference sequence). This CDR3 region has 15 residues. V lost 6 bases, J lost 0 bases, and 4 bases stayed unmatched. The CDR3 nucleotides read TGTGCCAGCAGGGGACAGGGGACATCTAACTATGGCTACACCTTC. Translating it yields CASRGQGTSNYGYTF.